Listed here is a single T cell receptor (beta chain). The sample belongs to a study of CD8 T cells in Susac syndrome. Random-hexamer reverse transcription was applied to 0.5 to 1 ug RNA. Amplification of TCR beta CDR3 spanned 54 Vbeta and 13 Jbeta via immunoSEQ multiplex PCR. TCRdb reprocessed the immunoSEQ multiplex PCR reads via MiXCR and lists one record per CDR3 protein. Seen here are a few hundred thousand distinct CDR3 sequences, 89% observed once, and the top ten hold around 0.18%. Sequencing used CD8+ T cells from PBMCs. This receptor was identified in a human donor with multiple sclerosis.

The CDR3 bases are TGTGCCAGCAGCTTGTTTGGGGAGGTAGCCTACAATGAGCAGTTCTTC. This translates into CASSLFGEVAYNEQFF. This sequence joins TRBV5-6 and TRBJ2-1, with D possibly TRBD2 on 6 matching bases. Trimming stripped 1 base from V and 2 bases from J, with 13 bases between. This CDR3 is built from 16 residues. Germline CDR1 and CDR2: SGHDT and YYEEEE.